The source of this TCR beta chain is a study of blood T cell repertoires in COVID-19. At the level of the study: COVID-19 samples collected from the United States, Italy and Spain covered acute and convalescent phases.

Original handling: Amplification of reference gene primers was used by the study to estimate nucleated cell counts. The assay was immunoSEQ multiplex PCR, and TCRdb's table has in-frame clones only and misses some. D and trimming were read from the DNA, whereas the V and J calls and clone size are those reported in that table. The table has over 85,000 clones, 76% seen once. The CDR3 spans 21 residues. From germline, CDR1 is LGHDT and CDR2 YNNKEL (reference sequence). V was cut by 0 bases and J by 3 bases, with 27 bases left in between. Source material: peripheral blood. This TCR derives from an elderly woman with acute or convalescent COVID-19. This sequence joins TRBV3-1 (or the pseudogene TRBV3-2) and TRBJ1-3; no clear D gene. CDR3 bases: TGTGCCAGCAGCCAAGATCTTTCTAGTAGTCTCACGCCGGGAAGTGGAAACACCATATATTTT. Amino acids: CASSQDLSSSLTPGSGNTIYF.